These 3 T cell receptor beta chains originate from one sample sequenced in a study of metastatic and nonmetastatic thyroid tumors. TCRdb recomputed clones from the PCR reads via MiXCR. Here the sample spans 9,500 or so clones, around 33% being singletons. Patients were all untreated before their thyroid surgery. Sequenced material: tumor tissue. These receptor sequences come from a female donor with papillary thyroid cancer or a benign thyroid nodule (not recorded which). Some clones in this sample may be carry-over from other donors' samples.

V and J are TRBV19 and TRBJ1-2; 8 bases match TRBD1. The CDR3 runs to 14 residues. The germline gives CDR1 LNHDA, CDR2 SQIVND (reference sequence). J lost 1 base, V lost 6 bases, and 4 bases had no gene match. The CDR3 protein is CASRGQGGNYGYTF. CDR3 sequence (DNA): TGTGCCAGTAGAGGACAGGGTGGTAACTATGGCTACACCTTC.

This clone turned up a few times. A much larger clone lies a single base off, so this may be a read error. This specimen includes other DNA sequences encoding the same CDR3. CDR3 sequence (DNA): TGTGCCAGCAGTCGGACCAGCGGGGGGTCTGGGGAGCTGTTTTTT. Protein: CASSRTSGGSGELFF. The rearrangement links TRBV12-3 or TRBV12-4 to TRBJ2-2, with TRBD2 identical over 9 bases. Losses at the gene ends were 5 bases for V and 8 bases for J; bases not matched to a gene: 9. CDR3 size: 15 residues.

The chain uses TRBV5-1 and TRBJ1-2; the match to TRBD1 covers 7 bases. CDR3 length equals 14 residues. Per the germline V gene, CDR1 is SGHRS and CDR2 is YFSETQ. Germline trimming cut 0 bases from V and 4 bases from J; bases unmatched to any gene: 3. CDR3 sequence (DNA): TGCGCCAGCAGCTTGGGAGAGGGGGCCTATGGCTACACCTTC. The encoded protein is CASSLGEGAYGYTF.